The 16 T cell receptor beta chains in this list originate from one sample, sequenced in a study of OX40 agonist ivuxolimab in advanced cancers. Produced via immunoSEQ multiplex PCR; TCRdb's table is partial and in-frame only. This sample has around 100,000 clones; approximately 89% occur once, and the top ten carry approximately 0.16%. The sample here was CD4+ or CD8+ T cells sorted from blood, taken in a trial of the OX40 agonist ivuxolimab. These receptor sequences come from an adult with an advanced solid tumor such as melanoma, head and neck, liver or kidney cancer.

This clone turned up a few times. The V call is TRBV5-1, the J call TRBJ2-1, with TRBD1 identical over 10 bases. The length of the CDR3 is 16 residues. With 5 bases clipped from V and 0 bases from J, the junction kept 5 bases outside the gene matches. Looked up from germline, CDR1 is SGHRS and CDR2 is YFSETQ. CDR3 residues: CASRGGQGHSYNEQFF. For the CDR3, the DNA is TGCGCCAGCAGGGGGGGACAGGGGCACTCCTACAATGAGCAGTTCTTC.

The chain employs TRBV30 and TRBJ2-1; 8 positions match TRBD1. CDR3 length: 12 residues. V gave up 3 bases and J gave up 7 bases; unmatched junction bases: 2. Germline CDR1 and CDR2: GTSNPN and SVGIG (reference sequence). The CDR3 coding sequence is TGTGCCTGGAGACAGGGGGTGAATGAGCAGTTCTTC. Translating gives CAWRQGVNEQFF.

This rearrangement joins TRBV5-4 to TRBJ2-7, with D possibly matching TRBD1 (5 bases). The germline V and J ends were trimmed by 0 bases and 3 bases, with 10 bases remaining between them. The CDR3 is made up of 14 amino acids. From germline, CDR1 is SGHNT and CDR2 YYREEE (reference sequence). The CDR3: CASSLGGTNYEQYF. CDR3 DNA: TGTGCCAGCAGCTTGGGGGGCACCAACTACGAGCAGTACTTC.

This clone was observed a single time. This chain joins TRBV19 and TRBJ2-7; 11 bases map to TRBD2. The CDR3 runs 16 residues. The trim removed 4 bases at V and 4 bases at J, leaving 9 bases unmatched. Germline lookup yields CDR1 LNHDA and CDR2 SQIVND (reference sequence). The DNA of the CDR3 is TGTGCCAGTAGTAAAATAGCGGGAGGGCCGGTATACGAGCAGTACTTC. Encoded protein: CASSKIAGGPVYEQYF. Looking up the rest from reference TRBV19 and TRBJ2-7 gives the full variable domain: DGGITQSPKYLFRKEGQNVTLSCEQNLNHDAMYWYRQDPGQGLRLIYYSQIVNDFQKGDIAEGYSVSREKKESFPLTVTSAQKNPTAFYLCASSKIAGGPVYEQYFGPGTRLTVT.

This chain links TRBV23-1 with TRBJ2-7, with 7 positions matching TRBD2. TRBV23-1 is identified as an open reading frame with a role that is uncertain. There are 19 residues in the CDR3. V was pared by 2 bases and J by 1 base, with 17 bases of the junction left unmatched. This CDR3 is CASSQTEGQGGSISYEQYF. The DNA for the CDR3 is TGCGCCAGCAGTCAAACCGAAGGGCAGGGCGGGAGTATATCCTACGAGCAGTACTTC.

The chain combines TRBV21-1 with TRBJ1-6; the D call TRBD1 from the table was never checked on the DNA. TRBV21-1 is tagged as a pseudogene. The CDR3 spans 15 residues. CDR3 protein: CASSNGGQGWYILHF. In DNA, the CDR3 is TGTGCCAGCAGCAATGGAGGACAGGGGTGGTATATCCTCCACTTT.

This sequence joins TRBV2 and TRBJ2-2, with 10 positions matching TRBD1. The CDR3 runs 15 residues. The V gene end was trimmed by 5 bases and the J gene end by 3 bases; junction bases not matched to a gene: 3. The V gene's germline CDR1 is SNHLY and CDR2 FYNNEI. The CDR3 DNA sequence: TGTGCCAGCAGTCGACAGGGGGCGCACACCGGGGAGCTGTTTTTT. Its translation is CASSRQGAHTGELFF.

The DNA for the CDR3 is TGTGCCTGGAGTGAGGTTCCTAACTATGGCTACACCTTC. Its protein is CAWSEVPNYGYTF. This chain joins TRBV30 and TRBJ1-2; D not certain. This CDR3 has 13 amino acids. Germline V lookup: CDR1 GTSNPN, CDR2 SVGIG (reference sequence). V lost 1 base and J 0 bases, leaving 6 bases between the germline ends.

This clone has just one count. The chain employs TRBV6-1 and TRBJ1-3; 9 nucleotides agree with TRBD1. Trimming cost V 7 bases and J 4 bases; bases outside gene matches: 5. This CDR3 contains 14 residues. In germline, CDR1 is MNHNS, CDR2 SASEGT. CDR3 bases: TGTGCCAGCACTACAGGGGGCCCCGGAAACACCATATATTTT. It codes for CASTTGGPGNTIYF.

The CDR3 region has the DNA TGTGCCATCAGTACGGGACAGGGAGTCGGGGAGCTGTTTTTT. Its protein is CAISTGQGVGELFF. V usage is TRBV10-3 and J usage is TRBJ2-2; 9 nucleotides agree with TRBD1. The germline V gene has CDR1 ENHRY and CDR2 SYGVKD. This CDR3 comprises 14 residues. Trimming removed 5 bases from V and 7 bases from J; junction bases left unmatched: 5.

This chain links TRBV29-1 with TRBJ2-1, with 9 bases matching TRBD1. V lost 6 bases to trimming and J lost 5 bases; unmatched junction nucleotides: 5. The CDR3 is made up of 13 amino acids. Per the germline V gene, CDR1 is SQVTM and CDR2 is ANQGSEA. Here the CDR3 reads CSVTGQGDNEQFF. The DNA of the CDR3 is TGCAGCGTCACGGGACAGGGTGACAATGAGCAGTTCTTC.

J is TRBJ2-2 and V is TRBV28, with D maybe TRBD2 (6 bases). The CDR3 loop spans 14 amino acids. Germline values: CDR1 MDHEN, CDR2 SYDVKM. V lost 6 bases and J lost 5, with 13 bases in between. The CDR3 DNA reads TGTGCCAGCAGAGGCGGGACCGGGACCGGGGAGCTGTTTTTT. Translating gives CASRGGTGTGELFF.

The chain links TRBV19 to TRBJ2-6; no definite D call. Trimming took 4 bases from V and 1 from J, leaving 8 bases between them. CDR1 is LNHDA, CDR2 SQIVND, per germline (reference sequence). This CDR3 is 15 amino acids long. This CDR3 reads CASSTKTSGANVLTF. CDR3 in DNA: TGTGCCAGTAGTACGAAGACATCTGGGGCCAACGTCCTGACTTTC.

This clone was seen ten or more times. The rearrangement links TRBV28 to TRBJ1-2, with D maybe TRBD1 (5 bases). The V gene lost 6 bases and the J gene lost 4 bases, with 21 bases spanning the gap. CDR1 MDHEN and CDR2 SYDVKM come from the germline V gene. This CDR3 region has 16 residues. This CDR3 is CASSYPGMGPGYGYTF. Written as DNA, the CDR3 is TGTGCCAGCAGCTACCCCGGTATGGGGCCTGGCTATGGCTACACCTTC.

V is TRBV5-1 and J is TRBJ2-7; 8 nucleotides line up with TRBD2. The CDR3 extends over 15 amino acids. V lost 1 base to trimming and J lost 1 base; unmatched junction nucleotides: 4. Per the germline V gene, CDR1 is SGHRS and CDR2 is YFSETQ. CDR3 in amino acids: CASSLTSGGSYEQYF. The CDR3 DNA reads as TGCGCCAGCAGCTTGACCTCGGGAGGGTCCTACGAGCAGTACTTC.

This clone has a single count. The chain employs TRBV27 and TRBJ2-3; 10 bases map to TRBD1. Germline-derived CDR1 and CDR2 are MNHEY and SMNVEV (reference sequence). Trimming removed 4 bases from V and 4 bases from J; junction bases left unmatched: 5. The CDR3 totals 15 residues. In DNA, the CDR3 is TGTGCCAGCAGTTCGGGACAGGGGTTGTCAGATACGCAGTATTTT. It codes for CASSSGQGLSDTQYF.